The 16 T cell receptor beta chains below all came from one sample that was sequenced in a study of beta chain features in type 1 diabetes. These receptors are not linked to any known antigen. Isolated RNA was reverse transcribed in full, so expressed TCRB transcripts were sequenced. Only in-frame clones appear in the TCRdb table, and some are missing; sequencing was by immunoSEQ multiplex PCR. The table has around 710,000 clones, 9.5% to 15% seen once. Whole-study findings and limits: Moderate yet significant TCRB CDR3 shortening was seen in Type 1 diabetes patients in all four CD4+ subsets.

Sequencing was carried out using naive CD4+ T cells from blood. The receptors were gathered from a young man with type 1 diabetes.

This clone was picked up a small number of times. This chain joins TRBV11-2 and TRBJ2-1; 7 positions match TRBD1. Germline values: CDR1 SGHAT, CDR2 FQNNGV. The CDR3 totals 15 residues. J gave up 0 bases and V 3 bases, and 2 bases lay outside the gene matches. This CDR3 reads CASSFPGGSYNEQFF. The CDR3 nucleotides are TGTGCCAGCAGCTTCCCAGGGGGCTCCTACAATGAGCAGTTCTTC.

The gene calls are TRBV30 and TRBJ1-4, with TRBD1 matching over 7 bases. The CDR3 runs 14 residues. Germline loops: CDR1 GTSNPN, CDR2 SVGIG (reference sequence). Trimming at V came to 3 bases and at J to 3 bases, leaving 4 bases not matched to a gene. The CDR3 loop reads CAWSPGGPNEKLFF. Here the CDR3 DNA reads TGTGCCTGGAGCCCAGGGGGTCCTAATGAAAAACTGTTTTTT.

Only a few counts were recorded for this clone. The J gene is TRBJ1-5, the V gene TRBV11-2, with 10 bases identical to TRBD1. There are 15 residues in the CDR3. Trimming took 3 bases from V and 4 from J; bases not matched to a gene: 3. Germline V lookup: CDR1 SGHAT, CDR2 FQNNGV. This CDR3 is CASSLGDRGNQPQHF. The CDR3 nucleotides read TGTGCCAGCAGCTTGGGGGACAGGGGAAATCAGCCCCAGCATTTT.

This clone has just a few counts. This rearrangement joins TRBV9 to TRBJ1-2, with D maybe TRBD1 (6 bases). The germline V gene has CDR1 SGDLS and CDR2 YYNGEE. V was pared by 4 bases and J by 2 bases, with 12 bases between. The CDR3 runs 14 residues. For the CDR3, the DNA is TGTGCCAGCAGCCGAGGGCAGGGGAACTATGGCTACACCTTC. Translated, it gives CASSRGQGNYGYTF.

The count of this clone is one. The chain is built from TRBV6-6 and TRBJ1-2; 9 nucleotides match TRBD1. CDR1 and CDR2 from the germline V gene are MNHNY and SVGAGI (reference sequence). The CDR3 has 14 amino acids. V trimming: 6 bases; J trimming: 2 bases; junction bases outside the gene matches: 4. The CDR3 DNA follows: TGTGCCAGCAGGGAAGGACAGGGGAACTATGGCTACACCTTC. Amino acid sequence: CASREGQGNYGYTF.

The V gene is TRBV29-1, the J gene TRBJ2-7; possibly TRBD1 for D (6 bases). Between the trimmed V and J ends, which lost 6 bases and 2 bases, there was a span of 11 bases. This CDR3 has 12 residues. Germline V gene lookup returns CDR1 SQVTM and CDR2 ANQGSEA. The CDR3 bases are TGCAGCGTGCAGGGGAGAGCCTACGAGCAGTACTTC. This translates into CSVQGRAYEQYF.

The V gene is TRBV14, the J gene TRBJ2-2; 8 positions agree with TRBD1. This CDR3 is 14 amino acids long. Trimming removed 2 bases from V and 6 bases from J; junction bases left unmatched: 2. Germline CDR1 is SGHDN and CDR2 is FVKESK. CDR3 amino acids: CASSQQGAAGELFF. CDR3 DNA sequence: TGTGCCAGCAGCCAACAGGGGGCCGCCGGGGAGCTGTTTTTT.

This clone was seen a handful of times. V is TRBV4-2 and J is TRBJ2-7, with 7 bases matching TRBD1. The ends lost 2 bases at V and 3 bases at J; junction bases unmatched: 7. The CDR3 is 15 amino acids. Per the germline V gene, CDR1 is LGHNA and CDR2 is YNFKEQ. The CDR3 sequence: CASSQFTGEGYEQYF. As DNA, the CDR3 is TGTGCCAGCAGCCAATTTACAGGGGAAGGCTACGAGCAGTACTTC.

This clone was counted between two and nine times. The chain links TRBV29-1 to TRBJ2-7; no definite D call. With 4 bases removed from V and 3 bases from J, the gap between germline ends came to 16 bases. Germline values: CDR1 SQVTM, CDR2 ANQGSEA. This CDR3 comprises 14 residues. Here the CDR3 reads CSVGPSAELYEQYF. CDR3 in DNA: TGCAGCGTTGGCCCCTCGGCGGAGCTCTACGAGCAGTACTTC.

V is TRBV18 and J is TRBJ2-2, with D perhaps matching TRBD1 (7 bases). CDR1 is KGHSH, CDR2 LQKENI, per germline. This CDR3 is built from 15 residues. The germline V and J ends were trimmed by 3 bases and 1 base, with 9 bases remaining between them. The CDR3 bases are TGTGCCAGCTCACCCCAGGGGGGGAACACCGGGGAGCTGTTTTTT. As protein: CASSPQGGNTGELFF.

V is TRBV7-8 and J is TRBJ1-5; 7 bases map to TRBD1. The CDR3 spans 16 residues. The J segment lost 2 bases and the V segment lost 5 bases, leaving 9 bases of the junction unmatched. Germline V lookup: CDR1 SGHVS, CDR2 FQNEAQ. The CDR3 here is CASSPLGGTGNQPQHF. The CDR3 DNA reads as TGTGCCAGCAGCCCTCTCGGGGGGACAGGCAATCAGCCCCAGCATTTT.

This clone was seen only a few times. DNA of the CDR3: TGTGCCAGCGGCCTAAAGGGGGGGCGCTGGTTCTTC. As protein: CASGLKGGRWFF. This chain connects TRBV14 to TRBJ2-1, with D perhaps matching TRBD2 (7 bases). Trimming took 8 bases from V and 15 from J, leaving 20 bases between them. This CDR3 contains 12 residues. The germline gives CDR1 SGHDN, CDR2 FVKESK.

The chain has TRBV9 and TRBJ2-5; 8 positions match TRBD1. The CDR3 covers 17 residues. Trimming cost V 0 bases and J 5 bases; bases outside gene matches: 12. CDR1 SGDLS and CDR2 YYNGEE come from the germline V gene. In DNA form, the CDR3 reads TGTGCCAGCAGCGTAGCCCTGACAGGGGAGGCAAGGGAGACCCAGTACTTC. This codes for CASSVALTGEARETQYF.

J is TRBJ1-5 and V is TRBV4-3; D call uncertain. The ends were cut back, 3 bases at V and 3 bases at J, with 12 bases in the middle. The germline V gene encodes CDR1 LGHNA and CDR2 YSLEER. CDR3 size: 15 residues. CDR3 nucleotides: TGCGCCAGCAGCCAGGGTCTGGGTCTCAATCAGCCCCAGCATTTT. This translates into CASSQGLGLNQPQHF.

This clone was detected a few times. V usage is TRBV18 and J usage is TRBJ2-3, with a tentative D call TRBD1 (6 bases). The CDR3 has 16 residues. V was shortened by 2 bases and J by 2 bases, with 14 bases between the two germline ends. CDR1 is KGHSH and CDR2 is LQKENI in the germline V gene. CDR3 coding DNA: TGTGCCAGCTCACCAAATCGAGCAGGGGCCACAGATACGCAGTATTTT. Translated: CASSPNRAGATDTQYF.

The chain joins TRBV7-2 to TRBJ2-5; the match to TRBD2 covers 7 bases. This CDR3 has 16 amino acids. Looked up from germline, CDR1 is SGHTA and CDR2 is FQGNSA. V shed 5 bases, J shed 0 bases, and the junction held 9 bases outside the gene matches. The CDR3 DNA is TGTGCCAGCAGCCCTACCGGGGACTACCACCAAGAGACCCAGTACTTC. Protein product: CASSPTGDYHQETQYF.